This entry lists 8 T cell receptor beta chains sequenced from one sample in a study of graft-versus-host responses after intestinal transplantation. Sequencing used immunoSEQ multiplex PCR; TCRdb keeps in-frame clones, though not all of them. The repertoire holds about 80,000 clones, with around nine tenths as singletons. Which antigens these TCRs recognize remains unknown. The source material was unstimulated CD4+ T cells sorted from spleen or lymph node cells, sampled before intestinal transplant. These receptors originate from a human donor who received an intestinal transplant.

This sequence joins TRBV9 and TRBJ1-1; D may be TRBD1 (5 bases). V dropped 0 bases and J dropped 1 base, with 7 bases sitting between them. Per the germline V gene, CDR1 is SGDLS and CDR2 is YYNGEE. The CDR3 spans 14 residues. CDR3 coding DNA: TGTGCCAGCAGCGTAGGTGGGGCGAACACTGAAGCTTTCTTT. Translated, it gives CASSVGGANTEAFF.

The chain links TRBV4-1 to TRBJ2-2; a possible D gene is TRBD1 (5 bases). From germline, CDR1 is MGHRA and CDR2 YSYEKL. The CDR3 has 15 amino acids. V was pared by 0 bases and J by 6 bases, with 11 bases between. The CDR3 region has the DNA TGCGCCAGCAGCCAAGAGGCAGGGCTCGCCGGGGAGCTGTTTTTT. This translates into CASSQEAGLAGELFF.

The chain couples TRBV6-1 to TRBJ2-5, with D tentatively TRBD2 (5 bases). The CDR3 spans 12 residues. Per the germline V gene, CDR1 is MNHNS and CDR2 is SASEGT. With 3 bases removed from V and 5 bases from J, the gap between germline ends came to 7 bases. The CDR3 here is CASSEAGETQYF. CDR3 DNA: TGTGCCAGCAGTGAGGCGGGTGAGACCCAGTACTTC.

This rearrangement joins TRBV29-1 to TRBJ2-7, with 8 positions matching TRBD2. Germline V CDR1 and CDR2: SQVTM, ANQGSEA. This CDR3 has 14 residues. With V trimmed by 4 bases and J by 2 bases, 7 bases remained unmatched. The CDR3 reads CSVGGLGKTYEQYF. CDR3 nucleotides: TGCAGCGTTGGGGGACTAGGGAAGACCTACGAGCAGTACTTC.

The CDR3 sequence: CASRGDLAGPQMTQYF. As DNA, the CDR3 is TGTGCCAGCAGGGGGGATCTGGCGGGACCCCAGATGACCCAGTACTTC. The J gene is TRBJ2-5, the V gene TRBV2; perhaps TRBD2 as D (6 bases). Germline V gives CDR1 SNHLY, CDR2 FYNNEI. Trimming shortened V by 6 bases and J by 7 bases, and 24 bases separated the two germline ends. The CDR3 extends over 16 amino acids.

The chain recombines TRBV28 with TRBJ1-2; 7 positions agree with TRBD1. Germline-derived CDR1 and CDR2 are MDHEN and SYDVKM. The CDR3 loop spans 15 amino acids. J was trimmed by 5 bases and V by 4 bases; bases with no gene match: 10. The CDR3 DNA is TGTGCCAGCAGTTCCATTAGCGGGACAGTTTATGGCTACACCTTC. Translating it yields CASSSISGTVYGYTF.

The chain employs TRBV4-1 and TRBJ2-7; 10 nucleotides agree with TRBD2. The CDR3 has 16 amino acids. CDR1 is MGHRA, CDR2 YSYEKL, per germline. V shed 2 bases, J shed 4 bases, and the junction held 8 bases outside the gene matches. CDR3 region: CASSQIAGTSDYEQYF. The CDR3 bases are TGCGCCAGCAGCCAAATAGCGGGGACTAGCGATTACGAGCAGTACTTC.

V is TRBV5-1 and J is TRBJ2-2; possibly TRBD2 for D (6 bases). Germline V CDR1 and CDR2: SGHRS, YFSETQ. The length of the CDR3 is 14 residues. V was shortened by 0 bases and J by 6 bases, with 9 bases between the two germline ends. The CDR3 reads CASSLDTSPGELFF. In DNA, the CDR3 is TGCGCCAGCAGCTTGGACACTAGCCCCGGGGAGCTGTTTTTT.